A selection of T cell receptor beta chains follows, all from one sample in a study of cytomegalovirus exposure and HLA in healthy donors. Using immunoSEQ multiplex PCR, the repertoire was profiled, and TCRdb retains in-frame clones only, with some absent. The table includes 150,000 or so clones, 65% to 80% detected once. The source material was PBMCs. Receptors were obtained from a male donor in good health and CMV-seropositive. Each CDR3 is given with its conserved first and last residue. The order of the fields is J gene, D gene, V gene, clone size, CDR3 DNA, CDR3 protein. D genes are given only for firm matches. Clone size, where shown, is once, few, many, or a class for clones that have expanded.

>TRBJ1-3|TRBD1|TRBV7-9|.
TGTTCCAGCAGCGCCACGACAGGGAAGGCAAACACCATATATTTT
CSSSATTGKANTIYF
>TRBJ2-5|TRBD2|TRBV19|.
TGTGCCAGTAGTCTGGGACTAGCGGGGAAAGAGACCCAGTACTTC
CASSLGLAGKETQYF
>TRBJ2-1|TRBD2|TRBV28|.
TGTGCCAGCAGTTCCCCGGGGGGTTACAATGAGCAGTTCTTC
CASSSPGGYNEQFF
>TRBJ2-1|.|TRBV30|.
TGTGCCTGGGGGGGGGCCCGCGGTTCCTACAATGAGCAGTTCTTC
CAWGGARGSYNEQFF
>TRBJ1-6|TRBD1|TRBV27|.
TGTGCCAGCAGGGACAGGGGTTTGTATTCACCCCTCCACTTT
CASRDRGLYSPLHF
>TRBJ2-7|TRBD1|TRBV7-9|.
TGTGCCAGCAGCTGGACAGGGCTCTACGAGCAGTACTTC
CASSWTGLYEQYF
>TRBJ2-2|.|TRBV5-1|.
TGCGCCAGCAGCCCGGAGCCGGGGACGAACACCGGGGAGCTGTTTTTT
CASSPEPGTNTGELFF
>TRBJ1-5|TRBD1|TRBV5-1|.
TGCGCCAGCAGCTTGGGGGACAGGGGCAATCAGCCCCAGCATTTT
CASSLGDRGNQPQHF
>TRBJ2-5|TRBD1|TRBV5-6|.
TGTGCCAGCAGCAGGGGGACAGAGTATTACCAAGAGACCCAGTACTTC
CASSRGTEYYQETQYF
>TRBJ2-4|.|TRBV7-8|.
TGTGCCAGCAGCTTAGCCGGGGGTGGTGGGTGGGCCAAAAACATTCAGTACTTC
CASSLAGGGGWAKNIQYF
>TRBJ1-2|.|TRBV5-1|.
TGCGCCAGCGGGTCGGGGATTGACTATGGCTACACCTTC
CASGSGIDYGYTF
>TRBJ1-1|.|TRBV28|.
TGTGCCAGCAGTTCAGGGGCCCGTGAAGCTTTCTTT
CASSSGAREAFF
>TRBJ1-2|TRBD1|TRBV5-5|.
TGTGCCAGCAGCACAGGGACAGGGGGTTGGTATGGCTACACCTTC
CASSTGTGGWYGYTF
>TRBJ2-1|TRBD2|TRBV7-8|.
TGTGCCAGCAGCTTAAGAGAGGTAGCGGGAGATACTGAGCAGTTCTTC
CASSLREVAGDTEQFF
>TRBJ2-6|TRBD2|TRBV5-1|.
TGCGCCAGCAGCTTGGCCCCCCCCGGGGGGAGGGCTGGGGCCAACGTCCTGACTTTC
CASSLAPPGGRAGANVLTF
>TRBJ2-1|.|TRBV5-4|few
TGTGCCAGCAGCCCCCGGGAGTACAATGAGCAGTTCTTC
CASSPREYNEQFF
>TRBJ2-1|TRBD1|TRBV29-1|.
TGCAGCGTCCACGACAGGGCCTCCTACAATGAGCAGTTCTTC
CSVHDRASYNEQFF
>TRBJ2-7|.|TRBV12-5|.
TGTGCTTCCCTTGGGTGGGACTCCTCCTACGAGCAGTACTTC
CASLGWDSSYEQYF
>TRBJ1-1|.|TRBV7-8|.
TGTGCCAGCAGCTTGGGGGCAGCCCTTGTGAACACTGAAGCTTTCTTT
CASSLGAALVNTEAFF
>TRBJ2-1|.|TRBV27|.
TGTGCCAGCAGTTTGGGGCTTCCCGGCTCCTACAATGAGCAGTTCTTC
CASSLGLPGSYNEQFF
>TRBJ2-2|TRBD1|TRBV10-3|.
TGTGCCATCAGGGGGACAGACACCGGGGAGCTGTTTTTT
CAIRGTDTGELFF
>TRBJ2-7|TRBD1|TRBV5-4|.
TGTGCCAGCAGCCCGACACAGGGGAGAACTGACTACGAGCAGTACTTC
CASSPTQGRTDYEQYF
>TRBJ1-2|TRBD1|TRBV29-1|.
TGCAGCGTCCCCCGGACAGGGGCGGATGGCTACACCTTC
CSVPRTGADGYTF
>TRBJ1-1|.|TRBV2|.
TGTGCCAGCAGTGATAAGGGACAATGGAACACTGAAGCTTTCTTT
CASSDKGQWNTEAFF
>TRBJ1-4|.|TRBV18|few
TGTGCCAGCTCGCCGACCGGGGAGGGTCAACTGTTTTTT
CASSPTGEGQLFF
>TRBJ2-4|.|TRBV5-1|.
TGCGCCAGCAGCTTGTTCGCAGGGCTGGGCAAAAACATTCAGTACTTC
CASSLFAGLGKNIQYF
>TRBJ2-2|.|TRBV28|.
TGTGCCGCCCGGGGCGGGGCAGACACCGGGGAGCTGTTTTTT
CAARGGADTGELFF
>TRBJ1-1|TRBD1|TRBV5-4|.
TGTGCCAGCAGCGCCCCAGGGGGCACTGAAGCTTTCTTT
CASSAPGGTEAFF